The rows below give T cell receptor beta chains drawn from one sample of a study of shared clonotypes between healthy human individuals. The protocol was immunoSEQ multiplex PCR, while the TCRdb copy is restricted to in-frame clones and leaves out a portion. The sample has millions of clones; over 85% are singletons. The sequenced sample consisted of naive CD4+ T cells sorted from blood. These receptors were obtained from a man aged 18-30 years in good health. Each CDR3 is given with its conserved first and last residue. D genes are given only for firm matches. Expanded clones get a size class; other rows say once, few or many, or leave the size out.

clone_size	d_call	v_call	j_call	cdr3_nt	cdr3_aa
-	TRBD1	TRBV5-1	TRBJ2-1	TGCGCCAGCAGCTCGGTGGCGGGACAGGGTCTTTTGTTCTTC	CASSSVAGQGLLFF
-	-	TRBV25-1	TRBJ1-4	TGTGCCAGCAGGGAAACAGGATTTAATGAAAAACTGTTTTTT	CASRETGFNEKLFF
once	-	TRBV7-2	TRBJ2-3	TGTGCCAGCAGCTTAGCTGACAGCACAGATACGCAGTATTTT	CASSLADSTDTQYF
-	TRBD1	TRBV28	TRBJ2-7	TGTGCCAGCAGTCCACAGGGGTACGAGCAGTACTTC	CASSPQGYEQYF
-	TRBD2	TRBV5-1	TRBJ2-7	TGCGCCAGCAGCTTACTAGCGGGGGTGCGCTACGAGCAGTACTTC	CASSLLAGVRYEQYF
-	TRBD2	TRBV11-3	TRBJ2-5	TGTGCCAGCAGCTTTGGTAACGGGGGGGCCGTGGAGACCCAGTACTTC	CASSFGNGGAVETQYF
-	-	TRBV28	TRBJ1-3	TGTGCCAGCAGTTTCGGCCAGGGAGGAAACACCATATATTTT	CASSFGQGGNTIYF
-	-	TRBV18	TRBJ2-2	TGTGCCAGCTCACCAAACACACTGATAACCGGGGAGCTGTTTTTT	CASSPNTLITGELFF
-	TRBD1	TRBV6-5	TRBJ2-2	TGTGCCAGCAGTTACTCGGGACAGGTGGCCGGGGAGCTGTTTTTT	CASSYSGQVAGELFF
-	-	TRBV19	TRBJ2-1	TGTGCCGCAGGAGGCAATGAGCAGTTCTTC	CAAGGNEQFF
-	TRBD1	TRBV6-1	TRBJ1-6	TGTGCCAGCTTCCCGGGACAGGGTCCTTCACCCCTCCACTTT	CASFPGQGPSPLHF
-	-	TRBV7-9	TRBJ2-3	TGTGCCAGCAGTCCTACAGGGTGGGGTACAGATACGCAGTATTTT	CASSPTGWGTDTQYF
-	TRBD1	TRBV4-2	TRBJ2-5	TGTGCCAGCAGCCACTCGGACAGGGATTACCAAGAGACCCAGTACTTC	CASSHSDRDYQETQYF
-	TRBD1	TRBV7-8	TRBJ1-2	TGTGCCAGCAGCAACGACGCAGGGGGCGCCGGGTATGGCTACACCTTC	CASSNDAGGAGYGYTF
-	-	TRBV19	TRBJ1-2	TGTGCCAGTAGTAGGCGACAGGACCTCTATGGCTACACCTTC	CASSRRQDLYGYTF
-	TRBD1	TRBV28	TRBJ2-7	TGTGCCAGCAGTTTATCCACAGGGGGCCGATACGAGCAGTACTTC	CASSLSTGGRYEQYF